The T cell receptor (beta chain) under discussion was sequenced for a study of cytomegalovirus exposure and HLA in healthy donors. Overall study findings and caveats: Many donors shared some public TCRs, even though most TCR sequences were rare.

To note about this clone: Its target is unknown.

Trimming left V 5 bases short and J 8 bases short, with 27 bases between. The CDR3 loop spans 17 amino acids. Germline V CDR1 and CDR2: LNHNV, YYDKDF (reference sequence). This PCR relied on a set of 60 Vbeta primers and 13 Jbeta primers. TCRdb keeps only in-frame clones here, not all; method: immunoSEQ multiplex PCR. This sample has roughly 120,000 clones, with approximately 80% found just once. This cohort consisted of healthy bone marrow donors. Sequenced input: PBMCs. V and J are TRBV15 and TRBJ1-2; D unresolved. This TCR was sampled from a human donor in good health. Written as DNA, the CDR3 is TGTGCCACCAGCTCCAGCGGTGGGAGGAGAGGATTATACGGCTACACCTTC. Its protein product is CATSSSGGRRGLYGYTF.